This T cell receptor beta chain was documented in a study of blood T cells in healthy people across ages. Background on the study: Per two T cells, about one barcoded beta molecule was captured through template switching. Study-wide findings and caveats: TCR beta diversity correlated strongly with naive T cell percentage.

Germline CDR1 and CDR2: SGHTA and FQGNSA. The CDR3 runs to 14 residues. The V end lost 6 bases, the J end lost 7 bases, and 16 bases lay between the germline ends. This clonotype occurred many times. Its specificity is unknown. Staff drew 9 to 10 milliliters of peripheral blood from each donor. Isolation of PBMCs gave at least 6 million cells per sample. Next came a second PCR, run for about 7 to 11 cycles, which used a sample-barcoded 5' primer along with a J-beta primer mix. Each CDR3 protein gets one entry after TCRdb re-called the 5' RACE reads with MiXCR. This table holds hundreds of thousands of distinct CDR3 sequences, 56% found once.

The TCR sequence derives from a man aged 40-49 years in good health. The material sequenced was blood. The chain carries TRBV7-2 and TRBJ2-4; D is perhaps TRBD2 (6 bases). This CDR3 is CASSRGGASNIQYF. CDR3 sequence (DNA): TGTGCCAGCAGTCGAGGAGGGGCTTCGAACATTCAGTACTTC.